Following are 32 T cell receptor beta chains from one sample sequenced in a study of Graves' ophthalmopathy and Graves' hyperthyroidism. TCR beta CDR3 regions were amplified from RNA transcripts. After a first-round RT-PCR with HTBI primers, a second-round multiplex PCR was run. TCRdb reprocessed the multiplex PCR reads via MiXCR and lists one record per CDR3 protein. The data show over a million distinct CDR3 sequences, about two fifths seen once. Sequencing input: peripheral blood or thyroid tissue (not recorded which). These receptors originate from an adult man with Graves' hyperthyroidism.

About this clonotype itself: One end of the junction varies from germline; a read error may be responsible. The rearrangement uses TRBV20-1 and TRBJ1-4, with 12 nucleotides matching TRBD1. Germline assignment: CDR1 DFQATT and CDR2 SNEGSKA (reference sequence). This CDR3 is 10 amino acids long. The CDR3 sequence: CSARGDRGRF. For the CDR3, the DNA is TGCAGTGCTAGAGGGGACAGGGGGCGTTTT.

The chain employs TRBV29-1 and TRBJ2-7; 7 bases agree with TRBD2. The V gene end was trimmed by 5 bases and the J gene end by 0 bases; junction bases not matched to a gene: 7. Germline V gene sequence: CDR1 SQVTM, CDR2 ANQGSEA. The CDR3 is 14 amino acids. Here the CDR3 DNA reads TGCAGCGTTTGGGTCGCGGGAGCCTCCTACGAGCAGTACTTC. Translation: CSVWVAGASYEQYF.

This clonotype was seen at least ten times. The chain is built from TRBV7-2 and TRBJ2-7; D is unresolved. Germline CDR1 SGHTA, CDR2 FQGNSA. V was trimmed by 5 bases and J by 7 bases, leaving 15 bases between them. The CDR3 is made up of 13 amino acids. CDR3 amino acids: CASSTRLREEQYF. Here the CDR3 DNA reads TGTGCCAGCAGCACCCGCCTGAGAGAAGAGCAGTACTTC.

The sample holds many counts of this clonotype. The chain has TRBV7-9 and TRBJ1-1; no reliable D call. The germline gives CDR1 SEHNR, CDR2 FQNEAQ (reference sequence). Trimming took off 10 bases at V and 8 bases at J, with 11 bases between the two ends. The CDR3 runs to 10 residues. This CDR3 is CATMGTEAFF. CDR3 in DNA: TGTGCCACCATGGGCACCGAAGCTTTCTTT.

CDR3 residues: CASSVTGSGTGPLETQYF. The CDR3 coding sequence is TGTGCCAGCAGCGTAACAGGATCCGGGACAGGGCCCTTGGAGACCCAGTACTTC. The genes are TRBV9 and TRBJ2-5, with TRBD1 matching over 9 bases. The CDR3 contains 18 residues. Losses at the gene ends were 1 base for V and 5 bases for J; bases not matched to a gene: 15. The germline gives CDR1 SGDLS, CDR2 YYNGEE.

This clonotype turned up a few times. The V call is TRBV10-3, the J call TRBJ2-7; 13 positions match TRBD2. Per the germline V gene, CDR1 is ENHRY and CDR2 is SYGVKD. The CDR3 consists of 14 residues. V dropped 7 bases and J dropped 2; count of bases not matched to a gene: 2. The CDR3 nucleotides read TGTGCCATCAATGGACTAGCGGGAGCCTACGAGCAGTACTTC. It translates to CAINGLAGAYEQYF.

This clonotype was observed at least ten times. The rearrangement joins TRBV15 to TRBJ1-4; TRBD1 matches at 9 bases. Germline lookup yields CDR1 LNHNV and CDR2 YYDKDF (reference sequence). V lost 1 base, J lost 0 bases, and 0 bases stayed unmatched. The CDR3 extends over 16 amino acids. The CDR3 DNA is TGTGCCACCAGCAGAGGACAGGGGGCAACTAATGAAAAACTGTTTTTT. The encoded protein is CATSRGQGATNEKLFF.

J is TRBJ1-1 and V is TRBV25-1; 7 positions match TRBD1. The V segment lost 0 bases and the J segment 1 base; nucleotides outside the gene matches: 8. This CDR3 contains 17 residues. CDR1 and CDR2 (germline): MGHDK, SYGVNS. In DNA, the CDR3 is TGTGCCAGCAGTGAATATGGCAGGGGGGCGGCGAACACTGAAGCTTTCTTT. It codes for CASSEYGRGAANTEAFF. Combining the CDR3 with reference TRBV25-1 and TRBJ1-1 gives the whole variable domain EADIYQTPRYLVIGTGKKITLECSQTMGHDKMYWYQQDPGMELHLIHYSYGVNSTEKGDLSSESTVSRIRTEHFPLTLESARPSHTSQYLCASSEYGRGAANTEAFFGQGTRLTVV.

This clonotype was recorded at least ten times. This chain connects TRBV7-9 to TRBJ2-5; tentatively, D is TRBD1 (6 bases). Germline V lookup: CDR1 SEHNR, CDR2 FQNEAQ (reference sequence). Between the trimmed V and J ends, which lost 5 bases and 5 bases, there was a span of 12 bases. This CDR3 is built from 13 residues. The CDR3 nucleotides are TGTGCCAGCAGCGGCACAGGGAAGGAGACCCAGTACTTC. It codes for CASSGTGKETQYF.

This clonotype was observed at least ten times. The chain is built from TRBV20-1 and TRBJ1-2; D unresolved. The germline CDR1 and CDR2 sequences are DFQATT and SNEGSKA (reference sequence). Trimming cost V 6 bases and J 0 bases, with 11 bases left between them. The CDR3 has 13 amino acids. This chain's CDR3 is CSAGLRANYGYTF. In DNA, the CDR3 is TGCAGTGCAGGACTGCGAGCTAACTATGGCTACACCTTC.

Only a few counts were recorded for this clonotype. V is TRBV5-1 and J is TRBJ1-1; TRBD1 matches at 7 bases. From germline, CDR1 is SGHRS and CDR2 YFSETQ. This CDR3 contains 16 residues. The J segment lost 1 base and the V segment lost 3 bases, leaving 9 bases of the junction unmatched. For the CDR3, the DNA is TGCGCCAGCAGCTCCTCCAAGACAGGGCGGAACACTGAAGCTTTCTTT. Translating gives CASSSSKTGRNTEAFF.

This clonotype was detected only once. The junction does not match germline at one end; this may be a read error. DNA for the CDR3: TGTGCCTGGAGTACTGGCGGGACAATACGTTACACCGGGGAGCTGTTTTTT. It is translated as CAWSTGGTIRYTGELFF. The chain joins TRBV29-1 to TRBJ2-2; D is perhaps TRBD1 or TRBD2 (6 bases each). The CDR3 has 17 residues. Per the germline V gene, CDR1 is SQVTM and CDR2 is ANQGSEA.

The rearrangement links TRBV7-9 to TRBJ2-7, with 7 bases that match TRBD2. This CDR3 is built from 14 residues. Germline values: CDR1 SEHNR, CDR2 FQNEAQ (reference sequence). The V and J ends lost 5 bases and 0 bases, in that order; junction bases with no gene match: 4. The CDR3 sequence is CASSHRDYSYEQYF. The CDR3 DNA reads TGTGCCAGCAGCCACCGGGACTACTCCTACGAGCAGTACTTC.

In nucleotides, the CDR3 is TGTGCCACCAGCAGAGTTTTAACAGGGTTAGGAAGTGGGCTACAAGAGACCCAGTACTTC. It yields the protein CATSRVLTGLGSGLQETQYF. The chain couples TRBV15 to TRBJ2-5; D might be TRBD1 (6 bases). Trimming cost V 1 base and J 2 bases, with 26 bases left between them. CDR3 length equals 20 residues. CDR1 and CDR2 (germline): LNHNV, YYDKDF (reference sequence).

As for this clonotype: A much larger clone differs from this one at a single base, so this may be a read error. The chain uses TRBV20-1 and TRBJ2-5, with D possibly matching TRBD2 (6 bases). The ends were cut back, 5 bases at V and 2 bases at J, with 12 bases in the middle. The CDR3 spans 13 residues. Germline V gene lookup returns CDR1 DFQATT and CDR2 SNEGSKA (reference sequence). The CDR3 bases are TGCAGTGCTTCGACCGGGAGTCAAGAGACCCAGTACTTC. Encoded protein: CSASTGSQETQYF.

J is TRBJ1-5 and V is TRBV10-3; a possible D gene is TRBD1 (5 bases). Per the germline V gene, CDR1 is ENHRY and CDR2 is SYGVKD. This CDR3 has 18 amino acids. V was trimmed by 6 bases and J by 3 bases, leaving 24 bases between them. The CDR3 is CAIRDGVLSTDSNQPQHF. The CDR3 region has the DNA TGTGCCATCAGGGACGGGGTTCTTTCGACAGACTCCAATCAGCCCCAGCATTTT.

This clonotype was recorded at least ten times. Here the CDR3 DNA reads TGTGCCAGCAGTGGACAGGGGAGTAGGCAAGAGACCCAGTACTTC. Protein product: CASSGQGSRQETQYF. The chain employs TRBV7-9 and TRBJ2-5; TRBD1 matches 9 bases. Germline lookup yields CDR1 SEHNR and CDR2 FQNEAQ (reference sequence). The CDR3 runs 15 residues. After removal of 6 bases from V and 2 bases from J, the junction contained 7 bases not matched to a gene.

This clonotype has at least ten counts. The J gene is TRBJ1-4, the V gene TRBV7-2; TRBD1 might be the D (6 bases). The CDR3 has 15 amino acids. Germline V CDR1 and CDR2: SGHTA, FQGNSA. The V and J ends lost 2 bases and 4 bases respectively, with 11 bases between them. This CDR3 is CASSLFGQINEKLFF. The CDR3 nucleotides read TGTGCCAGCAGCTTATTCGGACAGATTAATGAAAAACTGTTTTTT.

This clonotype occurred many times. The CDR3 spells CASSLFQGAGEQYF. The CDR3 DNA reads TGTGCCAGCAGCCTTTTCCAGGGGGCCGGCGAGCAGTACTTC. The chain combines TRBV7-2 with TRBJ2-7; 8 bases are a match to TRBD1. CDR1 is SGHTA, CDR2 FQGNSA, per germline. This CDR3 is 14 amino acids long. With 5 bases clipped from V and 6 bases from J, the junction kept 9 bases outside the gene matches. The complete variable domain, with remaining parts taken from reference TRBV7-2 and TRBJ2-7, reads GAGVSQSPSNKVTEKGKDVELRCDPISGHTALYWYRQSLGQGLEFLIYFQGNSAPDKSGLPSDRFSAERTGGSVSTLTIQRTQQEDSAVYLCASSLFQGAGEQYFGPGTRLTVT.

This clonotype was detected many times. The chain employs TRBV15 and TRBJ1-4; D ambiguous. V lost 0 bases to trimming and J lost 8 bases, with 16 bases between them. Germline values: CDR1 LNHNV, CDR2 YYDKDF (reference sequence). This CDR3 spans 16 amino acids. In DNA form, the CDR3 reads TGTGCCACCAGCAGAGACCCCGCTCCCGCTGGAGAAAAACTGTTTTTT. Amino acid sequence: CATSRDPAPAGEKLFF. Combining the CDR3 with reference TRBV15 and TRBJ1-4 gives the whole variable domain DAMVIQNPRYQVTQFGKPVTLSCSQTLNHNVMYWYQQKSSQAPKLLFHYYDKDFNNEADTPDNFQSRRPNTSFCFLDIRSPGLGDTAMYLCATSRDPAPAGEKLFFGSGTQLSVL.

This clonotype appeared many times. V is TRBV5-1 and J is TRBJ2-7; possible D gene TRBD2, 5 bases. CDR1 is SGHRS, CDR2 YFSETQ, per germline. This CDR3 has 16 residues. Between the trimmed V and J ends, which lost 4 bases and 0 bases, there was a span of 17 bases. CDR3 amino acids: CASSLRGQDLSYEQYF. The DNA for the CDR3 is TGCGCCAGCAGCCTGAGAGGGCAGGACCTCTCCTACGAGCAGTACTTC.

This clonotype was observed a handful of times. This sequence may be a read error, since a much larger clone differs from it by one base. V usage is TRBV20-1 and J usage is TRBJ2-5; possible D gene TRBD2, 5 bases. Trimming removed 3 bases from V and 7 bases from J, with 18 bases in between. From germline, CDR1 is DFQATT and CDR2 SNEGSKA (reference sequence). This CDR3 comprises 14 residues. In DNA, the CDR3 is TGCAGTGCTAGTTGGCTAGCAATTGGAGGGACCCAGTACTTC. Amino acid sequence: CSASWLAIGGTQYF.

Regarding this clonotype: A read error is possible here, since a much larger clone lies one base away. The rearrangement joins TRBV10-3 to TRBJ1-2, with 11 nucleotides matching TRBD1. V dropped 5 bases and J dropped 3; count of bases not matched to a gene: 5. The CDR3 consists of 15 residues. Germline CDR1 ENHRY, CDR2 SYGVKD. The CDR3 sequence: CAISPWTGGDYGYTF. Written as DNA, the CDR3 is TGTGCCATCAGTCCCTGGACAGGGGGCGACTATGGCTACACCTTC.

As for this clonotype: This may come from a read error, since a much larger clone is one base off. This chain connects TRBV9 to TRBJ2-7; 7 nucleotides line up with TRBD1. This CDR3 region has 16 residues. Germline lookup yields CDR1 SGDLS and CDR2 YYNGEE. This CDR3 is CAGSVGVTGSIYEQYF. Here the CDR3 DNA reads TGTGCCGGCAGCGTAGGTGTGACAGGGTCTATTTACGAGCAGTACTTC.

The chain joins TRBV6-5 to TRBJ1-4; D might be TRBD1 (5 bases). Trimming shortened V by 10 bases and J by 8 bases, and 14 bases separated the two germline ends. CDR3 length: 12 residues. CDR1 is MNHEY, CDR2 SVGAGI, per germline. The CDR3 here is CATGRAYEKLFF. The CDR3 DNA is TGTGCCACCGGCAGGGCGTACGAAAAACTGTTTTTT.

This clonotype was seen ten or more times. The chain links TRBV7-2 to TRBJ2-5, with TRBD2 identical over 12 bases. The J segment lost 7 bases and the V segment lost 4 bases, leaving 4 bases of the junction unmatched. This CDR3 is built from 14 residues. In germline, CDR1 is SGHTA, CDR2 FQGNSA. The CDR3 is CASSSGLAGGTQYF. CDR3 in DNA: TGTGCCAGCAGCTCGGGACTAGCGGGTGGGACCCAGTACTTC.

A note on this clonotype: The junction departs from the called germline gene at one end, perhaps through a read error. This chain joins TRBV5-1 and TRBJ2-5, with 9 bases matching TRBD1. From germline, CDR1 is SGHRS and CDR2 YFSETQ. The CDR3 is 15 amino acids. The CDR3 region has the DNA TGCGCCAGCAGCTTGGGGGACAGGGACCAAGAGGCCCAGTACTTC. Translation: CASSLGDRDQEAQYF. The complete variable domain, with remaining parts taken from reference TRBV5-1 and TRBJ2-5, reads KAGVTQTPRYLIKTRGQQVTLSCSPISGHRSVSWYQQTPGQGLQFLFEYFSETQRNKGNFPGRFSGRQFSNSRSEMNVSTLELGDSALYLCASSLGDRDQEAQYFGPGTRLLVL.

On this clonotype itself: A much larger clone lies a single base off, so this may be a read error. The chain uses TRBV20-1 and TRBJ2-5, with D unclear. The V end was cut by 1 base, the J end by 5 bases, with 14 bases between. CDR1 is DFQATT, CDR2 SNEGSKA, per germline (reference sequence). This CDR3 contains 14 residues. CDR3 nucleotide sequence: TGCAGTGCTAGAGTAGAGCTCCCCCGGGAGACCCAGTACTTC. Its protein product is CSARVELPRETQYF.

This clonotype was seen repeatedly, ten times or more. The chain is built from TRBV20-1 and TRBJ2-7; D unresolved. Between the trimmed V and J ends, which lost 3 bases and 3 bases, there was a span of 12 bases. This CDR3 has 13 residues. Germline CDR1 reads DFQATT; CDR2 reads SNEGSKA (reference sequence). The CDR3 nucleotides are TGCAGTGCTAGCGCAGGAGTCCTCTACGAGCAGTACTTC. Translation: CSASAGVLYEQYF.

This clonotype was detected many times. The chain joins TRBV5-1 to TRBJ1-1; 9 bases agree with TRBD1. This CDR3 spans 15 amino acids. V lost 1 base, J lost 5 bases, and 6 bases stayed unmatched. Germline loops: CDR1 SGHRS, CDR2 YFSETQ. CDR3 sequence reads: CASSLTGGAFTEAFF. The DNA of the CDR3 is TGCGCCAGCAGCTTGACAGGGGGCGCTTTTACTGAAGCTTTCTTT.

This clonotype was counted ten times or more. The chain is built from TRBV7-9 and TRBJ1-5; the D gene is possibly TRBD1 (5 bases). The length of the CDR3 is 18 residues. V lost 5 bases to trimming and J lost 3 bases, with 23 bases between them. The germline CDR1 and CDR2 sequences are SEHNR and FQNEAQ (reference sequence). This CDR3 is CASSGAAGRLGYNQPQHF. In DNA form, the CDR3 reads TGTGCCAGCAGCGGGGCGGCAGGGAGGTTGGGGTACAATCAGCCCCAGCATTTT.

The V call is TRBV7-2, the J call TRBJ1-6; perhaps TRBD1 as D (6 bases). The CDR3 loop spans 15 amino acids. V gave up 1 base and J gave up 7 bases, with 11 bases separating them. Germline V gene data show CDR1 as SGHTA and CDR2 as FQGNSA. This chain's CDR3 is CASSLGDTWNSPLHF. For the CDR3, the DNA is TGTGCCAGCAGCTTAGGGGACACATGGAATTCACCCCTCCACTTT. Based on the CDR3 plus reference TRBV7-2 and TRBJ1-6, the full variable domain is GAGVSQSPSNKVTEKGKDVELRCDPISGHTALYWYRQSLGQGLEFLIYFQGNSAPDKSGLPSDRFSAERTGGSVSTLTIQRTQQEDSAVYLCASSLGDTWNSPLHFGNGTRLTVT.